The entry below describes one T cell receptor (beta chain). The antigen remains undetermined. The J segment lost 2 bases and the V segment lost 3 bases, leaving 5 bases of the junction unmatched. This CDR3 spans 15 amino acids. Germline lookup yields CDR1 MNHNS and CDR2 SASEGT. This sample is part of a study of metastatic and nonmetastatic thyroid tumors. Study results and limitations: Significantly higher TCR beta diversity was reportedly seen in malignant thyroid tumors than benign nodules, in blood and tumor.

Authors' data handling: A papillary thyroid cancer distant-metastasis classifier was built from CDR3 differences across clinicopathological groups. TCRdb reanalyzed the PCR reads with MiXCR. TCRdb's processing, not the study's, gives the V and J calls here. Here the sample spans roughly 40,000 clones, 24% being singletons. All patients reached thyroid surgery having received no treatment beforehand. The sequenced sample consisted of tumor tissue. The chain employs TRBV6-1 and TRBJ2-3; 7 positions agree with TRBD2. This receptor was identified in a female donor with papillary thyroid cancer or a benign thyroid nodule (not recorded which). Some clones in this sample may be carry-over from other donors' samples. The chain's CDR3 is CASSDAGRATDTQYF. The CDR3 region has the DNA TGTGCCAGCAGTGACGCGGGGAGGGCCACAGATACGCAGTATTTT.